This T cell receptor beta chain came from a study of CD4 T cells in relation to SARS-CoV-2 and coronaviruses. Some clones are missing from TCRdb's copy, which holds only in-frame ones; the method was immunoSEQ multiplex PCR. The repertoire holds 35,000 to 45,000 clones, with about 80% as singletons. Notes on this clone: Its target is not known.

Germline assignment: CDR1 LGHDT and CDR2 YNNKEL (reference sequence). The V and J ends lost 4 bases and 2 bases respectively, with 15 bases between them. The CDR3 loop spans 16 amino acids. Material: naive CD4+ T cells from PBMCs, cultured in vitro. Subset noted: naive CD4+ T cells isolated by negative enrichment. The source of this sequence is an adult with COVID-19. The rearrangement joins TRBV3-1 (or the pseudogene TRBV3-2) to TRBJ1-3; perhaps TRBD1 as D (5 bases). CDR3 nucleotides: TGTGCCAGCAGCCGGGGGACGGCTGGAACTGGAAACACCATATATTTT. This codes for CASSRGTAGTGNTIYF.